The T cell receptor beta chain under discussion was sequenced for a study of vaccination effects on CD4 cells after COVID-19. Study-level findings and limits: Researchers report that only 1 of 255 vaccine-induced clones in healthy vaccinees cross-reacted with common cold coronaviruses.

This CDR3 comprises 13 residues. Libraries were prepared by immunoSEQ multiplex PCR; TCRdb keeps only in-frame clonotypes and omits some of them. Of 20,000 to 25,000 clones in the sample, around 81% were seen once. The ViraFEST assay expanded antigen-specific CD4+ T cells with viral peptide pools before sequencing. Following 10 days of culture, CD4+ T cells were isolated. Either the mRNA-1273 or the BNT162b2 vaccine was given to participants as two doses. Turning to this clone: Its specificity is unknown. One junction end does not reproduce the germline sequence, and a read error may be involved.

Sequenced material: CD4+ T cells from PBMCs cultured with SARS-CoV-2 spike peptides, taken after COVID-19 vaccination. This chain joins TRBV23-1 and TRBJ1-4; D remains unclear. TRBV23-1 is classed as an ORF, of uncertain function. This clonotype originated in a human donor who received a COVID-19 vaccine. Some clones in this sample may be carry-over from other donors' samples. CDR3 bases: TGCGCCAGCAGTCAATCCCGTCATCGGTTAAAGATTTTT. Translating it yields CASSQSRHRLKIF.